Below, one T cell receptor (beta chain) is given with its context. Its specificity is unknown. Per germline, CDR1 WNHNN and CDR2 SYGVQD (reference sequence). CDR3 length equals 17 residues. V dropped 4 bases and J dropped 5; count of bases not matched to a gene: 8. The repertoire was sequenced with immunoSEQ multiplex PCR; TCRdb's copy has only in-frame clones and lacks some. The sample holds under 75,000 clones, nearly 95% seen once. These data come from a study of cytomegalovirus exposure and HLA in healthy donors. Findings and caveats of the study: Some public TCRs appeared in many individuals, while most sequences were rare.

This rearrangement joins TRBV10-1 to TRBJ2-1; 13 nucleotides agree with TRBD2. Material: PBMCs. The receptor was derived from a man aged 18 to 29 in good health and CMV-seropositive. CDR3 amino acids: CASSARGLAGVHNEQFF. In DNA form, the CDR3 reads TGCGCCAGCAGTGCGCGAGGACTAGCGGGAGTTCACAATGAGCAGTTCTTC.